Each of the 20 T cell receptor beta chains below was sequenced from the same sample in a study of blood T cells in healthy people across ages. The second PCR ran about 6 to 12 cycles with a sample-barcoded 5' primer and J-beta primers. TCRdb ran MiXCR on the 5' RACE reads and lists one entry per CDR3 protein. The data show approximately 1,100,000 distinct CDR3 sequences, more than 40% seen once. Sequencing was done on a sample of blood. The receptors stem from a woman aged 55-70 years in good health.

This clonotype appeared a few times. The V and J genes are TRBV7-8 and TRBJ2-1, with 12 bases that match TRBD2. This CDR3 has 18 amino acids. Germline CDR1 is SGHVS and CDR2 is FQNEAQ. The trim removed 4 bases at V and 1 base at J, leaving 8 bases unmatched. The DNA for the CDR3 is TGTGCCAGCAGCTCAAGACTAGCGGGAGAGGGGTCCTACAATGAGCAGTTCTTC. It encodes CASSSRLAGEGSYNEQFF.

V gene TRBV27 combines with J gene TRBJ1-3; D is unresolved. CDR3 length: 15 amino acids. Germline values: CDR1 MNHEY, CDR2 SMNVEV (reference sequence). Trimming took 2 bases from V and 3 from J, leaving 11 bases between them. For the CDR3, the DNA is TGTGCCAGCAGTTTAACGGGCAGAGGTGGAAACACCATATATTTT. This encodes CASSLTGRGGNTIYF.

This chain joins TRBV12-5 and TRBJ2-7; D is undetermined. The germline V gene has CDR1 LGHNT and CDR2 FRNRAP. The CDR3 length is 12 residues. V was cut by 2 bases and J by 6 bases, with 8 bases left in between. The DNA of the CDR3 is TGTGCTAGTGGTTTGCAGTGGCGCGAGCAGTACTTC. As protein: CASGLQWREQYF.

V is TRBV7-2 and J is TRBJ2-5; D is possibly TRBD1 (6 bases). The J call is in doubt because the DNA end fits TRBJ2-7 better. The CDR3 is 14 residues long. The germline V gene encodes CDR1 SGHTA and CDR2 FQGNSA. The CDR3 sequence: CASSWDIEVYEQYF. The DNA of the CDR3 is TGTGCCAGCAGCTGGGACATCGAGGTTTACGAGCAGTACTTC.

This clonotype was seen just once. V gene TRBV20-1 combines with J gene TRBJ2-2; 8 bases fit TRBD1. The trim removed 2 bases at V and 5 bases at J, leaving 7 bases unmatched. Germline values: CDR1 DFQATT, CDR2 SNEGSKA (reference sequence). The CDR3 covers 15 residues. This chain's CDR3 is CSARRQGFKTGELFF. CDR3 sequence (DNA): TGCAGTGCTAGAAGACAGGGGTTTAAGACCGGGGAGCTGTTTTTT.

This clonotype was observed a few times. J is TRBJ2-7 and V is TRBV6-1; 7 nucleotides agree with TRBD2. Germline V CDR1 and CDR2: MNHNS, SASEGT. The CDR3 spans 13 residues. Losses at the gene ends were 5 bases for V and 3 bases for J; bases not matched to a gene: 4. In DNA form, the CDR3 reads TGTGCCAGCAGTTGGACTAGGGACTACGAGCAGTACTTC. It yields the protein CASSWTRDYEQYF.

This clonotype has only a few counts. The chain is built from TRBV6-2 or TRBV6-3 and TRBJ2-5; perhaps D is TRBD1 or TRBD2 (6 bases each). The V and J ends lost 6 bases and 5 bases respectively, with 19 bases between them. The CDR3 covers 15 residues. In germline, CDR1 is MNHEY, CDR2 SVGEGT. CDR3 sequence reads: CASRPQRGGKETQYF. DNA for the CDR3: TGTGCCAGCAGACCCCAGAGAGGGGGGAAGGAGACCCAGTACTTC.

This chain links TRBV27 with TRBJ2-7; 8 bases map to TRBD1. Trimming removed 8 bases from V and 3 bases from J; junction bases left unmatched: 6. The CDR3 is made up of 13 amino acids. CDR1 and CDR2 from the germline V gene are MNHEY and SMNVEV (reference sequence). CDR3 DNA: TGTGCCAGCGGGGGGACAGGAGGCTACGAGCAGTACTTC. Translating gives CASGGTGGYEQYF.

This clonotype appeared many times. The chain couples TRBV28 to TRBJ2-7; 10 bases line up with TRBD2. Trimming cost V 6 bases and J 5 bases; bases outside gene matches: 13. Germline V gene lookup returns CDR1 MDHEN and CDR2 SYDVKM. There are 16 residues in the CDR3. The CDR3 region has the DNA TGTGCCAGCAGCCAGAGAGCGGGAGGGCCTATCCACGAGCAGTACTTC. Protein sequence: CASSQRAGGPIHEQYF. Together with reference TRBV28 and TRBJ2-7, the CDR3 gives the full variable domain: DVKVTQSSRYLVKRTGEKVFLECVQDMDHENMFWYRQDPGLGLRLIYFSYDVKMKEKGDIPEGYSVSREKKERFSLILESASTNQTSMYLCASSQRAGGPIHEQYFGPGTRLTVT.

The V gene is TRBV20-1, the J gene TRBJ2-5, with D tentatively TRBD1 or TRBD2 (5 bases each). V was cut by 4 bases and J by 5 bases, with 17 bases left in between. The CDR3 extends over 14 amino acids. Germline loops: CDR1 DFQATT, CDR2 SNEGSKA (reference sequence). The CDR3 DNA reads as TGCAGTGCTATAGTTGGGGGTGGCGGGGAGACCCAGTACTTC. Residues: CSAIVGGGGETQYF.

V gene TRBV20-1 combines with J gene TRBJ2-7; no reliable D call. V was shortened by 4 bases and J by 0 bases, with 13 bases between the two germline ends. The length of the CDR3 is 14 residues. Germline assignment: CDR1 DFQATT and CDR2 SNEGSKA (reference sequence). CDR3 coding DNA: TGCAGTGCTAAATTCCGGCTTAGCTCCTACGAGCAGTACTTC. It is translated as CSAKFRLSSYEQYF.

The chain joins TRBV29-1 to TRBJ2-4; D not certain. Germline V gives CDR1 SQVTM, CDR2 ANQGSEA. The V end lost 6 bases, the J end lost 6 bases, and 18 bases lay between the germline ends. This CDR3 has 14 residues. CDR3 in DNA: TGCAGCGTACTTGCCCCCGGGTCTCGAAACATTCAGTACTTC. Its translation: CSVLAPGSRNIQYF. The whole variable domain, filled in from reference TRBV29-1 and TRBJ2-4, reads SAVISQKPSRDICQRGTSLTIQCQVDSQVTMMFWYRQQPGQSLTLIATANQGSEATYESGFVIDKFPISRPNLTFSTLTVSNMSPEDSSIYLCSVLAPGSRNIQYFGAGTRLSVL.

J is TRBJ1-2 and V is TRBV12-3 or TRBV12-4; D is possibly TRBD1 (6 bases). V was cut by 7 bases and J by 3 bases, with 12 bases left in between. CDR3 size: 13 residues. The CDR3: CASNKQGDYGYTF. CDR3 nucleotide sequence: TGTGCCAGCAACAAACAGGGTGACTATGGCTACACCTTC.

This clonotype was observed a few times. The chain combines TRBV29-1 with TRBJ2-5; 10 bases match TRBD2. CDR1 is SQVTM and CDR2 is ANQGSEA in the germline V gene. CDR3 size: 18 residues. The V segment lost 4 bases and the J segment 4 bases; nucleotides outside the gene matches: 18. This CDR3 is CSVVLPPSGSALGETQYF. In DNA form, the CDR3 reads TGCAGCGTTGTCCTCCCCCCTAGCGGGAGCGCACTTGGAGAGACCCAGTACTTC.

The rearrangement uses TRBV4-1 and TRBJ2-5; tentative D call: TRBD1 (6 bases). The DNA end is a closer match to TRBJ2-7, so the J assignment may be wrong. Germline CDR1 is MGHRA and CDR2 is YSYEKL. This CDR3 has 13 amino acids. The CDR3 loop reads CASSQLQGCEQYF. CDR3 DNA: TGCGCCAGCAGCCAATTACAGGGTTGCGAGCAGTACTTC.

A remark on this clonotype: The junction does not match germline at one end; this may be a read error. V usage is TRBV20-1 and J usage is TRBJ2-5; weak D call: TRBD1 (6 bases). This CDR3 is built from 13 residues. Germline V lookup: CDR1 DFQATT, CDR2 SNEGSKA (reference sequence). The CDR3 spells CSAPRDIQGTQYF. In nucleotides, the CDR3 is TGCAGTGCGCCCCGGGACATCCAAGGGACCCAGTACTTC.

This clonotype was recorded a few times. The chain joins TRBV27 to TRBJ2-5, with TRBD2 matching 7 bases. CDR1 MNHEY and CDR2 SMNVEV come from the germline V gene (reference sequence). V dropped 11 bases and J dropped 4; count of bases not matched to a gene: 7. CDR3 length equals 12 residues. CDR3 residues: CASWGGAETQYF. In DNA, the CDR3 is TGTGCCTCTTGGGGGGGAGCAGAGACCCAGTACTTC.

Only one count was recorded for this clonotype. The genes are TRBV20-1 and TRBJ2-2; 10 nucleotides match TRBD2. Germline V CDR1 and CDR2: DFQATT, SNEGSKA (reference sequence). The J segment lost 1 base and the V segment lost 6 bases, leaving 8 bases of the junction unmatched. The length of the CDR3 is 16 residues. CDR3 region: CSARPSGSGNTGELFF. As DNA, the CDR3 is TGCAGTGCCAGACCTAGCGGGAGCGGGAACACCGGGGAGCTGTTTTTT.

The chain links TRBV27 to TRBJ2-3; D might be TRBD2 (5 bases). The ends were cut back, 7 bases at V and 6 bases at J, with 17 bases in the middle. The CDR3 is 14 amino acids. The germline V gene encodes CDR1 MNHEY and CDR2 SMNVEV (reference sequence). The CDR3 loop is CASTLRTGMDTQYF. CDR3 nucleotide sequence: TGTGCCAGCACCCTCCGTACCGGGATGGATACGCAGTATTTT.

This clonotype occurred a few times. The chain uses TRBV20-1 and TRBJ2-1, with TRBD1 identical over 12 bases. V shed 6 bases, J shed 9 bases, and the junction held 9 bases outside the gene matches. Looked up from germline, CDR1 is DFQATT and CDR2 is SNEGSKA (reference sequence). The CDR3 runs to 14 residues. The chain's CDR3 is CSARRDRGLSEQFF. Written as DNA, the CDR3 is TGCAGTGCCAGAAGGGACAGGGGGCTCAGTGAGCAGTTCTTC.